This passage covers 31 T cell receptor beta chains from one sample sequenced in a study of beta chain features in type 1 diabetes. As every portion of the isolated RNA was reverse transcribed, the sequencing read expressed TCRB transcripts. Libraries were prepared by immunoSEQ multiplex PCR; TCRdb keeps only in-frame clonotypes and omits some of them. The repertoire holds about 700,000 clones, with under 15% as singletons. Whole-study findings and limits: TCRB CDR3s were moderately but significantly shorter in Type 1 diabetes patients in all four CD4+ subsets.

Their target antigens are unknown. The source material was naive CD4+ T cells from blood. The receptors derive from a man in his late teens or twenties with type 1 diabetes.

This clone turned up a few times. This chain connects TRBV4-1 to TRBJ2-2; TRBD2 might be the D (6 bases). V was shortened by 3 bases and J by 4 bases, with 15 bases between the two germline ends. The V gene's germline CDR1 is MGHRA and CDR2 YSYEKL. The CDR3 has 16 residues. The CDR3 sequence is CASSHSAGRVTGELFF. The CDR3, as DNA: TGCGCCAGCAGCCACTCGGCGGGGCGGGTCACCGGGGAGCTGTTTTTT.

This clone was detected only a few times. This sequence joins TRBV28 and TRBJ1-2, with D possibly matching TRBD1 (5 bases). Germline V gene sequence: CDR1 MDHEN, CDR2 SYDVKM. The CDR3 length is 11 residues. V lost 4 bases, J lost 7 bases, and 7 bases lay in between. As DNA, the CDR3 is TGTGCCAGCAGTTCACAGGCTGGCTACACCTTC. Protein sequence: CASSSQAGYTF.

This clone has just a few counts. The rearrangement links TRBV10-2 to TRBJ1-1; tentative D call: TRBD1 (5 bases). The V end lost 0 bases, the J end lost 0 bases, and 11 bases lay between the germline ends. Germline V lookup: CDR1 WSHSY, CDR2 SAAADI. This CDR3 contains 16 residues. The CDR3 protein is CASSESQGPMNTEAFF. CDR3 DNA sequence: TGCGCCAGCAGTGAGTCGCAGGGTCCGATGAACACTGAAGCTTTCTTT.

This chain connects TRBV4-1 to TRBJ2-1; D possibly corresponds to TRBD1 (6 bases). The ends were cut back, 1 base at V and 4 bases at J, with 11 bases in the middle. The CDR3 is made up of 15 amino acids. Germline assignment: CDR1 MGHRA and CDR2 YSYEKL. The CDR3 DNA sequence: TGCGCCAGCAGCCAAGCTTACAGGGCTTACAATGAGCAGTTCTTC. Translation: CASSQAYRAYNEQFF.

This clone has just a few counts. The genes are TRBV7-7 and TRBJ2-2; possible D gene TRBD2, 7 bases. This CDR3 contains 17 residues. Germline CDR1 reads SSHAT; CDR2 reads FNYEAQ (reference sequence). Trimming removed 5 bases at V and 2 bases at J, with 18 bases between. DNA of the CDR3: TGTGCCAGCAGCCCCCTAGGGGGGGCGAGAAACACCGGGGAGCTGTTTTTT. The encoded protein is CASSPLGGARNTGELFF.

This chain links TRBV19 with TRBJ1-6; the D is unclear. Germline-derived CDR1 and CDR2 are LNHDA and SQIVND (reference sequence). CDR3 length: 11 amino acids. Trimming removed 8 bases from V and 8 bases from J, with 7 bases in between. CDR3 DNA sequence: TGTGCCAGTGGCGGAGATTCACCCCTCCACTTT. Amino acids: CASGGDSPLHF.

The V and J genes are TRBV12-5 and TRBJ1-1, with 9 bases that match TRBD1. The V gene's germline CDR1 is LGHNT and CDR2 FRNRAP. The junction had 12 bases not matched to a gene; V was cut back by 7 bases and J by 6 bases. CDR3 length equals 15 residues. The DNA for the CDR3 is TGTGCTAGTGACCCCAACAGGGGGCTTCGTCCTGAAGCTTTCTTT. Its translation is CASDPNRGLRPEAFF.

The genes are TRBV6-1 and TRBJ1-2; D unresolved. V was pared by 6 bases and J by 0 bases, with 14 bases between. CDR3 length equals 15 residues. Per germline, CDR1 MNHNS and CDR2 SASEGT. The CDR3 DNA is TGTGCCAGCAGGAGAGGTGGGGATGCTAACTATGGCTACACCTTC. Its translation is CASRRGGDANYGYTF.

The gene calls are TRBV29-1 and TRBJ2-3; no reliable D call. Between the trimmed V and J ends, which lost 6 bases and 2 bases, there was a span of 15 bases. The CDR3 contains 14 residues. Germline CDR1 reads SQVTM; CDR2 reads ANQGSEA. The CDR3 spells CSVALTYSTDTQYF. The CDR3 bases are TGCAGCGTCGCCTTGACTTACTCCACAGATACGCAGTATTTT.

This clone was counted between two and nine times. The genes are TRBV7-8 and TRBJ1-2; the D is unclear. CDR1 is SGHVS, CDR2 FQNEAQ, per germline. V gave up 4 bases and J gave up 7 bases, with 7 bases separating them. The CDR3 loop spans 11 amino acids. The CDR3 bases are TGTGCCAGCAGCTCCGTCGCTGGCTACACCTTC. This translates into CASSSVAGYTF.

The genes are TRBV6-1 and TRBJ1-5, with a tentative D call TRBD1 (5 bases). V gave up 3 bases and J gave up 5 bases, with 8 bases separating them. Per the germline V gene, CDR1 is MNHNS and CDR2 is SASEGT. The CDR3 is made up of 13 amino acids. DNA of the CDR3: TGTGCCAGCAGTGATCAGGGAGATCAGCCCCAGCATTTT. Amino acids: CASSDQGDQPQHF.

This clone was counted only a few times. V is TRBV6-5 and J is TRBJ1-6; D unclear. Between the trimmed V and J ends, which lost 2 bases and 5 bases, there was a span of 7 bases. The CDR3 spans 14 residues. Germline lookup yields CDR1 MNHEY and CDR2 SVGAGI. The chain's CDR3 is CASSYSADNSPLHF. DNA of the CDR3: TGTGCCAGCAGTTACAGCGCAGATAATTCACCCCTCCACTTT.

This clone was observed a handful of times. The chain uses TRBV7-8 and TRBJ2-1; D is undetermined. The CDR3 length is 12 residues. The V and J ends lost 0 bases and 12 bases respectively, with 9 bases between them. CDR1 is SGHVS and CDR2 is FQNEAQ in the germline V gene. This CDR3 reads CASSLASPGQFF. The CDR3 DNA is TGTGCCAGCAGCTTAGCGAGCCCCGGGCAGTTCTTC.

This clone was detected only a few times. V usage is TRBV6-5 and J usage is TRBJ2-7, with no clear D. Germline V gives CDR1 MNHEY, CDR2 SVGAGI. The germline V and J ends were trimmed by 0 bases and 3 bases, with 12 bases remaining between them. CDR3 length equals 15 residues. CDR3 protein: CASSYSANSDYEQYF. CDR3 DNA sequence: TGTGCCAGCAGTTACTCGGCCAATTCGGACTACGAGCAGTACTTC.

The table lists this clone with a few counts. The V call is TRBV29-1, the J call TRBJ1-3, with 8 nucleotides matching TRBD1. CDR1 is SQVTM and CDR2 is ANQGSEA in the germline V gene. V was clipped by 4 bases and J by 4 bases; unmatched bases: 15. This CDR3 spans 17 amino acids. This CDR3 reads CSVGESGTGPIGNTIYF. In DNA form, the CDR3 reads TGCAGCGTTGGGGAATCCGGGACAGGCCCTATCGGAAACACCATATATTTT.

This clone was counted only a few times. The rearrangement links TRBV7-9 to TRBJ1-1, with 7 bases lining up with TRBD1. The length of the CDR3 is 14 residues. The V and J ends lost 6 bases and 3 bases, in that order; junction bases with no gene match: 7. Per the germline V gene, CDR1 is SEHNR and CDR2 is FQNEAQ (reference sequence). The CDR3 DNA is TGTGCCAGCAGACTAGGACAGGCTTACACTGAAGCTTTCTTT. It encodes CASRLGQAYTEAFF.

This clone came up a few times. V gene TRBV4-2 combines with J gene TRBJ2-6; TRBD1 matches at 7 bases. The CDR3 loop spans 19 amino acids. J was trimmed by 0 bases and V by 1 base; bases with no gene match: 9. Looked up from germline, CDR1 is LGHNA and CDR2 is YNFKEQ. DNA of the CDR3: TGTGCCAGCAGCCAAGCTAGGGACAGCACTACCTCTGGGGCCAACGTCCTGACTTTC. The encoded protein is CASSQARDSTTSGANVLTF.

The J gene is TRBJ2-1, the V gene TRBV29-1; 7 bases agree with TRBD1. Germline loops: CDR1 SQVTM, CDR2 ANQGSEA. Unmatched junction bases numbered 12, after V lost 5 bases and J lost 14 bases. The CDR3 runs 12 residues. The CDR3: CSVLEGDRMKFF. CDR3 sequence (DNA): TGCAGCGTTCTTGAGGGGGACAGAATGAAGTTCTTC.

The chain employs TRBV7-2 and TRBJ1-2, with TRBD1 identical over 10 bases. Germline V gives CDR1 SGHTA, CDR2 FQGNSA. The CDR3 runs to 14 residues. After removal of 8 bases from V and 8 bases from J, the junction contained 11 bases not matched to a gene. The DNA for the CDR3 is TGTGCCAGCTCCGATGGGACAGGGGCTATAGGCTACACCTTC. Its protein product is CASSDGTGAIGYTF.

The chain has TRBV2 and TRBJ2-7; D gene ambiguous. Germline-derived CDR1 and CDR2 are SNHLY and FYNNEI. This CDR3 spans 12 amino acids. The germline V and J ends were trimmed by 5 bases and 7 bases, with 12 bases remaining between them. The chain's CDR3 is CASSPPEGEQYF. The CDR3 DNA follows: TGTGCCAGCAGTCCCCCCGAAGGGGAGCAGTACTTC. Full variable domain (outside the CDR3, taken from reference TRBV2 and TRBJ2-7): EPEVTQTPSHQVTQMGQEVILRCVPISNHLYFYWYRQILGQKVEFLVSFYNNEISEKSEIFDDQFSVERPDGSNFTLKIRSTKLEDSAMYFCASSPPEGEQYFGPGTRLTVT.

Regarding this clone: The same CDR3 is also encoded by other DNA sequences in this sample. The chain recombines TRBV30 with TRBJ1-5, with D hard to call. The ends were cut back, 3 bases at V and 0 bases at J, with 6 bases in the middle. Looked up from germline, CDR1 is GTSNPN and CDR2 is SVGIG (reference sequence). CDR3 length: 13 residues. Here the CDR3 DNA reads TGTGCCTGGAGGGCTGATAGCAATCAGCCCCAGCATTTT. It translates to CAWRADSNQPQHF.

This chain links TRBV28 with TRBJ1-2; D is ambiguous. The germline CDR1 and CDR2 sequences are MDHEN and SYDVKM. Trimming stripped 8 bases from V and 6 bases from J, with 4 bases between. The CDR3 totals 9 residues. CDR3 protein: CASGNGYTF. CDR3 in DNA: TGTGCCAGCGGCAATGGCTACACCTTC.

This rearrangement joins TRBV28 to TRBJ1-2; 7 positions match TRBD1. The CDR3 length is 15 residues. The V and J ends lost 10 bases and 3 bases, in that order; junction bases with no gene match: 14. From germline, CDR1 is MDHEN and CDR2 SYDVKM. This chain's CDR3 is CATSPWRGTDYGYTF. DNA for the CDR3: TGTGCCACTTCTCCTTGGAGAGGGACAGACTATGGCTACACCTTC.

The chain carries TRBV16 and TRBJ2-3, with D hard to call. Trimming removed 2 bases at V and 4 bases at J, with 13 bases between. Germline V gives CDR1 KGHSY, CDR2 FQNENV. This CDR3 is 15 amino acids long. CDR3 sequence: CASSQGNRVPDTQYF. As DNA, the CDR3 is TGTGCCAGCAGCCAAGGGAATCGGGTCCCAGATACGCAGTATTTT.

This clone was seen more than once but under ten times. V and J are TRBV10-3 and TRBJ2-5; perhaps TRBD1 as D (7 bases). The V end lost 2 bases, the J end lost 2 bases, and 9 bases lay between the germline ends. The germline V gene encodes CDR1 ENHRY and CDR2 SYGVKD. The CDR3 is 14 amino acids. The CDR3 sequence: CAISEAGQQETQYF. The CDR3 DNA is TGTGCCATCAGTGAGGCGGGACAGCAAGAGACCCAGTACTTC.

This clone was counted between two and nine times. The chain links TRBV4-3 to TRBJ2-3; TRBD2 might be the D (6 bases). Germline loops: CDR1 LGHNA, CDR2 YSLEER. The CDR3 is 15 residues long. V was pared by 5 bases and J by 2 bases, with 14 bases between. The CDR3 reads CASSLLGLNTDTQYF. In nucleotides, the CDR3 is TGCGCCAGCAGCTTATTGGGACTTAACACAGATACGCAGTATTTT.

This clone was detected a few times. The gene calls are TRBV18 and TRBJ2-1; TRBD1 or TRBD2 may be the D gene (6 bases each). Germline CDR1 and CDR2: KGHSH and LQKENI. V was shortened by 3 bases and J by 9 bases, with 12 bases between the two germline ends. CDR3 length equals 13 residues. The CDR3 nucleotides read TGTGCCAGCTCACCGGAGGGGGGTAGTGAGCAGTTCTTC. This translates into CASSPEGGSEQFF.

This clone was observed a handful of times. The rearrangement uses TRBV23-1 and TRBJ1-2; 12 bases match TRBD1. TRBV23-1 qualifies as an ORF whose function is uncertain. V lost 4 bases, J lost 0 bases, and 9 bases stayed unmatched. The CDR3 spans 18 residues. In DNA form, the CDR3 reads TGCGCCAGCAGTCCCCCGGGACAGGGGGCGAGAGCTAACTATGGCTACACCTTC. Protein: CASSPPGQGARANYGYTF.

This clone occurred a few times. The chain couples TRBV7-9 to TRBJ1-1; a possible D gene is TRBD1 (6 bases). Trimming removed 7 bases from V and 0 bases from J, with 12 bases in between. The CDR3 runs 14 residues. Germline V gene data show CDR1 as SEHNR and CDR2 as FQNEAQ (reference sequence). The CDR3 DNA reads as TGTGCCAGCACCCCCGGACAGATGAACACTGAAGCTTTCTTT. Translating it yields CASTPGQMNTEAFF.

This clone was counted only a few times. The chain joins TRBV6-1 to TRBJ1-5; D is ambiguous. Germline loops: CDR1 MNHNS, CDR2 SASEGT. The V gene lost 7 bases and the J gene lost 6 bases, with 19 bases spanning the gap. This CDR3 spans 15 amino acids. Written as DNA, the CDR3 is TGTGCCAGCAATCCTTCCGGGAACATGGGTCAGCCCCAGCATTTT. This gives the protein CASNPSGNMGQPQHF.

V gene TRBV6-5 combines with J gene TRBJ2-1; D may be TRBD2 (5 bases). This CDR3 region has 12 residues. CDR1 is MNHEY, CDR2 SVGAGI, per germline. Between the trimmed V and J ends, which lost 5 bases and 10 bases, there was a span of 12 bases. The CDR3: CASSGLAVEQFF. The CDR3 DNA is TGTGCCAGCAGTGGGCTAGCTGTGGAGCAGTTCTTC.